Below are 29 T cell receptor beta chains sequenced from a single sample in a study of molecular identifiers for immune sequencing clone quantification. TCRdb re-called the PCR reads through MiXCR, storing one row per CDR3 protein. The sample carries some 93,000 distinct CDR3 sequences, roughly 21% recorded once. Sequenced material: naive CD8+ T cells from blood, with Jurkat cell RNA spiked in. Subset of the sample: FACS-sorted CD8+CD4-CCR7+CD45RA+ naive T cells. These receptors came from a human donor in good health. Some libraries in this study had Jurkat cell RNA spiked in.

In this sample, this clonotype turned up many times. The CDR3 nucleotides read TGTGCCAGCAGTTTTTCTGTCAGCGAGTACCAAGAGACCCAGTACTTC. Protein product: CASSFSVSEYQETQYF. The chain couples TRBV28 to TRBJ2-5; D unclear. There are 16 residues in the CDR3. The germline V and J ends were trimmed by 3 bases and 0 bases, with 14 bases remaining between them. The V gene's germline CDR1 is MDHEN and CDR2 SYDVKM.

In this sample, this clonotype turned up many times. The chain carries TRBV4-3 and TRBJ2-7; D may be TRBD2 (5 bases). The CDR3 is 14 amino acids. Germline lookup yields CDR1 LGHNA and CDR2 YSLEER. Trimming took off 2 bases at V and 0 bases at J, with 8 bases between the two ends. The CDR3 region has the DNA TGCGCCAGCAGCCAACAGCGGACCTCCTACGAGCAGTACTTC. This translates into CASSQQRTSYEQYF.

This clonotype has at least ten counts. The V gene is TRBV25-1, the J gene TRBJ1-6, with a weak D call TRBD1 (6 bases). Germline V gene data show CDR1 as MGHDK and CDR2 as SYGVNS. CDR3 length equals 13 residues. V lost 5 bases to trimming and J lost 7 bases, with 9 bases between them. DNA of the CDR3: TGTGCCAGCAGTTGGCAGGGGAATTCACCCCTCCACTTT. As protein: CASSWQGNSPLHF.

Worth noting for this clonotype: At one end, the junction sequence differs from germline, possibly due to a read error. The chain combines TRBV2 with TRBJ1-2; D is perhaps TRBD1 (6 bases). CDR3 length equals 14 residues. CDR1 is SNHLY and CDR2 is FYNNEI in the germline V gene. CDR3 amino acids: CVSPFTGPLHGYTF. The CDR3 DNA follows: TGTGTCAGCCCCTTCACAGGGCCCTTACATGGCTACACCTTC.

The V gene is TRBV18, the J gene TRBJ1-1; D unresolved. The ends were cut back, 3 bases at V and 5 bases at J, with 13 bases in the middle. CDR1 and CDR2 (germline): KGHSH, LQKENI. The CDR3 is 14 amino acids. The CDR3 sequence: CASSPREETTEAFF. CDR3 bases: TGTGCCAGCTCACCGAGGGAGGAGACTACTGAAGCTTTCTTT. Variable domain in full (rest from reference TRBV18 and TRBJ1-1): NAGVMQNPRHLVRRRGQEARLRCSPMKGHSHVYWYRQLPEEGLKFMVYLQKENIIDESGMPKERFSAEFPKEGPSILRIQQVVRGDSAAYFCASSPREETTEAFFGQGTRLTVV.

Notes on this clonotype: A much more abundant neighbour one base away suggests this may be a read error. This CDR3 is CASSSGPTAGNTIHF. In DNA, the CDR3 is TGTGCCAGCAGCTCGGGCCCGACAGCTGGAAACACCATACATTTT. This rearrangement joins TRBV7-9 to TRBJ1-3; D is possibly TRBD1 (5 bases). Germline V gene sequence: CDR1 SEHNR, CDR2 FQNEAQ (reference sequence). The CDR3 runs 15 residues.

This clonotype was picked up many times. The J gene is TRBJ1-5, the V gene TRBV6-5, with a possible D match to TRBD1 (5 bases). The V and J ends lost 5 bases and 5 bases respectively, with 10 bases between them. This CDR3 has 13 residues. CDR1 and CDR2 (germline): MNHEY, SVGAGI. The CDR3 nucleotides read TGTGCCAGCAGTCAGGGTGGTTATCAGCCCCAGCATTTT. Its protein is CASSQGGYQPQHF.

This clonotype showed up many times. The chain joins TRBV4-1 to TRBJ1-5; D remains unclear. Germline V gene sequence: CDR1 MGHRA, CDR2 YSYEKL. The CDR3 is 14 residues long. The V end lost 0 bases, the J end lost 7 bases, and 10 bases lay between the germline ends. CDR3 nucleotides: TGCGCCAGCAGCCAAGATACGGGGTGGCAGCCCCAGCATTTT. Residues: CASSQDTGWQPQHF.

A word on this clonotype: Given a much more abundant clone one base away, this may be a read error. CDR3 amino acids: CASSSGPGHEKLLF. As DNA, the CDR3 is TGTGCCAGCAGTTCCGGCCCAGGGCATGAAAAACTGCTTTTT. The chain uses TRBV27 and TRBJ1-4, with D maybe TRBD1 (5 bases). Germline CDR1 and CDR2: MNHEY and SMNVEV (reference sequence). The CDR3 spans 14 residues. Using reference TRBV27 and TRBJ1-4 for the parts outside the CDR3, the full variable domain is EAQVTQNPRYLITVTGKKLTVTCSQNMNHEYMSWYRQDPGLGLRQIYYSMNVEVTDKGDVPEGYKVSRKEKRNFPLILESPSPNQTSLYFCASSSGPGHEKLLFGSGTQLSVL.

This chain connects TRBV15 to TRBJ2-7; D not resolved. There are 13 residues in the CDR3. Trimming pared 4 bases from V and 4 bases from J, leaving 11 bases between. CDR1 and CDR2 from the germline V gene are LNHNV and YYDKDF (reference sequence). As DNA, the CDR3 is TGTGCCACCAGCATCGATTTGGTTTACGAGCAGTACTTC. Translating it yields CATSIDLVYEQYF.

Only a few counts were recorded for this clonotype. A much more abundant neighbour one base away suggests this may be a read error. The V gene is TRBV4-1, the J gene TRBJ2-3; D tentatively reads TRBD1 or TRBD2 (6 bases each). This CDR3 is built from 17 residues. Germline lookup yields CDR1 MGHRA and CDR2 YSYEKL. CDR3 region: CAGSQDSRGARRDTQYF. In DNA form, the CDR3 reads TGCGCCGGCAGCCAAGACTCGAGGGGGGCCCGACGGGATACGCAGTATTTT.

This clonotype was counted only a few times. The chain joins TRBV6-5 to TRBJ2-2; 7 bases map to TRBD1. This CDR3 region has 15 residues. V shed 2 bases, J shed 6 bases, and the junction held 6 bases outside the gene matches. CDR1 and CDR2 (germline): MNHEY, SVGAGI. CDR3 loop: CASSYRQGPAGELFF. CDR3 bases: TGTGCCAGCAGTTACCGACAGGGTCCTGCCGGGGAGCTGTTTTTT.

This clonotype was counted at least ten times. The chain uses TRBV4-1 and TRBJ2-7, with TRBD2 matching over 7 bases. Germline V CDR1 and CDR2: MGHRA, YSYEKL. This CDR3 has 15 amino acids. V trimming: 2 bases; J trimming: 2 bases; junction bases outside the gene matches: 6. CDR3 loop: CASSQPQGTTYEQYF. The DNA of the CDR3 is TGCGCCAGCAGCCAACCACAAGGGACTACCTACGAGCAGTACTTC.

This clonotype was detected only a few times. The chain couples TRBV7-8 to TRBJ1-4; D gene uncertain. The V end was cut by 5 bases, the J end by 0 bases, with 10 bases between. There are 15 residues in the CDR3. Germline-derived CDR1 and CDR2 are SGHVS and FQNEAQ. CDR3 sequence (DNA): TGTGCCAGCAGCCCCTCGAGTGCAACTAATGAAAAACTGTTTTTT. Protein sequence: CASSPSSATNEKLFF.

This chain uses TRBV19 with TRBJ2-7; D perhaps matches TRBD2 (6 bases). The CDR3 has 17 residues. Trimming left V 9 bases short and J 1 base short, with 25 bases between. The germline V gene encodes CDR1 LNHDA and CDR2 SQIVND (reference sequence). This CDR3 reads CASADANSGLDSYEQYF. CDR3 DNA: TGTGCCAGCGCCGACGCAAATAGCGGCCTGGATTCCTACGAGCAGTACTTC.

This chain links TRBV20-1 with TRBJ2-7, with 7 bases that match TRBD2. Losses at the gene ends were 3 bases for V and 3 bases for J; bases not matched to a gene: 8. CDR1 is DFQATT and CDR2 is SNEGSKA in the germline V gene (reference sequence). The CDR3 is 14 residues long. CDR3 sequence (DNA): TGCAGTGCTAGGGGAAGCGGGACCTACTACGAGCAGTACTTC. Translating it yields CSARGSGTYYEQYF.

This clonotype was detected many times. The gene calls are TRBV4-3 and TRBJ2-7, with D unresolved. The CDR3 totals 13 residues. Germline V CDR1 and CDR2: LGHNA, YSLEER. Trimming pared 0 bases from V and 0 bases from J, leaving 3 bases between. This CDR3 reads CASSQDGSYEQYF. The CDR3 DNA reads TGCGCCAGCAGCCAAGATGGCTCCTACGAGCAGTACTTC.

This clonotype was seen ten or more times. CDR3 in DNA: TGTGCCATCAGTGGGGCGGGAGGGCGCGGAGATACGCAGTATTTT. As protein: CAISGAGGRGDTQYF. The chain carries TRBV10-3 and TRBJ2-3, with TRBD2 identical over 9 bases. V shed 4 bases and J 5 bases; nucleotides not matched to a gene: 7. This CDR3 spans 15 amino acids. The germline gives CDR1 ENHRY, CDR2 SYGVKD.

The rearrangement uses TRBV7-2 and TRBJ1-1; no clear D gene. The V end was cut by 5 bases, the J end by 1 base, with 8 bases between. The CDR3 is made up of 13 amino acids. Germline CDR1 SGHTA, CDR2 FQGNSA. Here the CDR3 DNA reads TGTGCCAGCAGCCCAGGACGGAACACTGAAGCTTTCTTT. It yields the protein CASSPGRNTEAFF.

Only a few counts were recorded for this clonotype. This sequence joins TRBV19 and TRBJ2-2; 10 nucleotides match TRBD1. The V gene's germline CDR1 is LNHDA and CDR2 SQIVND (reference sequence). Losses at the gene ends were 1 base for V and 4 bases for J; bases not matched to a gene: 0. The length of the CDR3 is 15 residues. The CDR3 DNA reads TGTGCCAGTAGTATAGGGGACAGGGGCACCGGGGAGCTGTTTTTT. Amino acids: CASSIGDRGTGELFF.

This clonotype has a count of ten or more. This chain uses TRBV2 with TRBJ2-2, with no clear D. The CDR3 is made up of 14 amino acids. V shed 6 bases and J shed 6 bases, with 14 bases lying between them. Germline V gene lookup returns CDR1 SNHLY and CDR2 FYNNEI. The CDR3 DNA follows: TGTGCCAGCAGAGAGCCTCCCTCGGCCGGGGAGCTGTTTTTT. It yields the protein CASREPPSAGELFF.

Only a few counts were recorded for this clonotype. The J gene is TRBJ2-7, the V gene TRBV7-2; tentatively, D is TRBD2 (5 bases). Germline CDR1 is SGHTA and CDR2 is FQGNSA. Trimming stripped 5 bases from V and 3 bases from J, with 20 bases between. The CDR3 length is 16 residues. This CDR3 is CASSPGAGLNHYEQYF. The CDR3 DNA is TGTGCCAGCAGCCCAGGAGCCGGACTGAATCACTACGAGCAGTACTTC.

Note on this clonotype: The conserved final phenylalanine or tryptophan is absent from the CDR3, which likely points to a read error. This chain joins TRBV4-3 and TRBJ2-5; tentative D call: TRBD1 (6 bases). Germline CDR1 is LGHNA and CDR2 is YSLEER. V lost 1 base, J lost 5 bases, and 11 bases lay in between. CDR3 length: 14 residues. The CDR3 reads CASSQGPRGETQYL. In DNA form, the CDR3 reads TGCGCCAGCAGCCAAGGTCCCAGGGGTGAGACCCAGTACCTC.

This clonotype was detected many times. The chain is built from TRBV11-2 and TRBJ1-1; D unclear. The ends were cut back, 4 bases at V and 6 bases at J, with 6 bases in the middle. The CDR3 is made up of 11 amino acids. The V gene's germline CDR1 is SGHAT and CDR2 FQNNGV. The CDR3 region has the DNA TGTGCCAGCAGCTCGACTTCTGAAGCTTTCTTT. It is translated as CASSSTSEAFF.

This clonotype was seen repeatedly, ten times or more. This sequence joins TRBV20-1 and TRBJ1-6; D not resolved. Germline V lookup: CDR1 DFQATT, CDR2 SNEGSKA (reference sequence). Trimming cost V 0 bases and J 0 bases, with 9 bases left between them. The CDR3 sequence is 16 residues long. CDR3 amino acids: CSAREVGSSYNSPLHF. In nucleotides, the CDR3 is TGCAGTGCTAGAGAGGTCGGGAGCTCCTATAATTCACCCCTCCACTTT.

In regard to this clonotype: It may be a read error: a sequence one base away is much more abundant. For the CDR3, the DNA is TGTGCCAGCCTCGGACAATCGAACACCCGGGAGCTGTTTTTT. Amino acid sequence: CASLGQSNTRELFF. The V gene is TRBV6-2 or TRBV6-3, the J gene TRBJ2-2, with D perhaps TRBD1 (5 bases). The germline CDR1 and CDR2 sequences are MNHEY and SVGEGT. This CDR3 has 14 residues.

This clonotype was counted at least ten times. The chain links TRBV19 to TRBJ1-1, with D tentatively TRBD1 (5 bases). V was shortened by 3 bases and J by 0 bases, with 8 bases between the two germline ends. Germline CDR1 and CDR2: LNHDA and SQIVND (reference sequence). CDR3 length: 14 residues. Written as DNA, the CDR3 is TGTGCCAGTAGTATTGGGGGTTTGAACACTGAAGCTTTCTTT. Amino acid sequence: CASSIGGLNTEAFF.

This clonotype was seen repeatedly, ten times or more. This chain uses TRBV27 with TRBJ2-7; D uncertain. The V end lost 6 bases, the J end lost 2 bases, and 17 bases lay between the germline ends. The CDR3 runs 15 residues. CDR1 MNHEY and CDR2 SMNVEV come from the germline V gene (reference sequence). As DNA, the CDR3 is TGTGCCAGCAGCCTGGGGTTAACGCCTACCTACGAGCAGTACTTC. This encodes CASSLGLTPTYEQYF.

The chain is built from TRBV4-2 and TRBJ2-7; 10 nucleotides line up with TRBD2. Germline values: CDR1 LGHNA, CDR2 YNFKEQ. V lost 0 bases to trimming and J lost 2 bases; unmatched junction nucleotides: 4. This CDR3 region has 16 residues. The CDR3 loop is CASSQDGTSVTYEQYF. In DNA form, the CDR3 reads TGTGCCAGCAGCCAAGACGGGACTAGCGTAACCTACGAGCAGTACTTC.